This T cell receptor beta chain was captured in a study of OX40 agonist ivuxolimab in advanced cancers. Here immunoSEQ multiplex PCR was the method, and the copy in TCRdb shows in-frame clones only, minus some. The sample lists under 85,000 clones; about 90% were seen once. With V trimmed by 7 bases and J by 6 bases, 8 bases remained unmatched. Germline-derived CDR1 and CDR2 are SGHRS and YFSETQ. The CDR3 is 15 residues long. Material: CD4+ or CD8+ T cells sorted from blood, obtained in a trial of the OX40 agonist ivuxolimab. The receptor was isolated from an adult with an advanced solid tumor such as melanoma, head and neck, liver or kidney cancer. This chain joins TRBV5-1 and TRBJ2-3; 13 bases agree with TRBD2. CDR3 coding DNA: TGCGCCAGCGCCACGGGACTAGCGGGATCTGATACGCAGTATTTT. This translates into CASATGLAGSDTQYF.